The clone carrying this T cell receptor delta chain was recorded many times. Given a far larger clone just one base away, this is likely a sequencing read error. Germline V gene lookup returns CDR1 GEAIGNYY and CDR2 EKD. CDR3 length: 15 amino acids. This record comes from a study of gamma-delta T cells after stem cell transplantation. TCRdb re-called the RT-PCR reads with CATT. Of about 710 delta-chain clones listed, 1.1% are singletons. The J gene is TRDJ1, the V gene TRDV2; D is undetermined. Sample: gamma-delta T cells. The receptor's source is a human donor. It is not recorded whose cells these are; they may come from a transplant donor. The chain's CDR3 is CACDILGGPADKPIF. The CDR3 DNA reads TGTGCCTGTGACATATTAGGAGGTCCGGCCGATAAACCCATCTTT.